This is a list of T cell receptor beta chains from one sample in a study of technical replicates of blood from a few donors. Clones were sequenced by immunoSEQ multiplex PCR, and TCRdb holds only the in-frame ones, with some missing. The table has some 15,000 clones, roughly 80% seen once. Input material: PBMCs. The receptors derive from a human donor in good health. Each CDR3 is given with its conserved first and last residue. A D gene is named only where the DNA matches it firmly. Part of the rows lack a size; the others show once, few, many or a class for expanded clones.

v_gene: TRBV4-1
d_gene: -
len: 18
abundance: -
j_gene: TRBJ2-2
CDR3nt: TGCGCCAGCAGCGAAGGCCCCTTTCCTCGGGGGAACACCGGGGAGCTGTTTTTT
CDR3aa: CASSEGPFPRGNTGELFF

v_gene: TRBV7-2
d_gene: -
len: 14
abundance: -
j_gene: TRBJ2-7
CDR3nt: TGTGCCAGCAGCTTACGGGGGAGGCGGGACGAGCAGTACTTC
CDR3aa: CASSLRGRRDEQYF

v_gene: TRBV11-2
d_gene: -
len: 16
abundance: -
j_gene: TRBJ1-3
CDR3nt: TGTGCCAGCAGTCCGTCACAGTTTACCTCTGGAAACACCATATATTTT
CDR3aa: CASSPSQFTSGNTIYF

v_gene: TRBV6-5
d_gene: -
len: 16
abundance: -
j_gene: TRBJ1-1
CDR3nt: TGTGCCAGCAGTTACTCGACGGGCTACGGGGACACTGAAGCTTTCTTT
CDR3aa: CASSYSTGYGDTEAFF

v_gene: TRBV5-1
d_gene: TRBD1
len: 14
abundance: -
j_gene: TRBJ2-5
CDR3nt: TGCGCCAGCAGACCGGGACAGGGTATGGAGACCCAGTACTTC
CDR3aa: CASRPGQGMETQYF

v_gene: TRBV6-1
d_gene: TRBD1
len: 15
abundance: -
j_gene: TRBJ2-2
CDR3nt: TGTGCCAGCAGTGGGTCAGGGGGCGAAACCGGGGAGCTGTTTTTT
CDR3aa: CASSGSGGETGELFF

v_gene: TRBV18
d_gene: -
len: 16
abundance: -
j_gene: TRBJ1-1
CDR3nt: TGTGCCAGCTCACCACCGGGGGCGGATTGGAACACTGAAGCTTTCTTT
CDR3aa: CASSPPGADWNTEAFF

v_gene: TRBV5-4
d_gene: -
len: 13
abundance: -
j_gene: TRBJ2-5
CDR3nt: TGTGCCAGCACGCAGGACAGACAAGAGACCCAGTACTTC
CDR3aa: CASTQDRQETQYF

v_gene: TRBV11-2
d_gene: -
len: 16
abundance: few
j_gene: TRBJ1-5
CDR3nt: TGTGCCAGCAGCCTCCGGGGGGCGCGCCTGAATCAGCCCCAGCATTTT
CDR3aa: CASSLRGARLNQPQHF

v_gene: TRBV10-3
d_gene: -
len: 15
abundance: -
j_gene: TRBJ2-2
CDR3nt: TGTGCCATCAGTGAGTCAATCAGTAACACCGGGGAGCTGTTTTTT
CDR3aa: CAISESISNTGELFF

v_gene: TRBV28
d_gene: -
len: 12
abundance: -
j_gene: TRBJ2-3
CDR3nt: TGTGCCAGCAGCCCAGATACAGATACGCAGTATTTT
CDR3aa: CASSPDTDTQYF

v_gene: TRBV5-1
d_gene: -
len: 13
abundance: few
j_gene: TRBJ1-2
CDR3nt: TGCGCCAGCAGCTTGAGGGCAGAGGGTGGCTACACCTTC
CDR3aa: CASSLRAEGGYTF

v_gene: TRBV5-1
d_gene: -
len: 15
abundance: -
j_gene: TRBJ1-2
CDR3nt: TGCGCCAGCAGCCCCGGGGGACCAGCTAACTATGGCTACACCTTC
CDR3aa: CASSPGGPANYGYTF

v_gene: TRBV19
d_gene: TRBD2
len: 15
abundance: -
j_gene: TRBJ2-7
CDR3nt: TGTGCCAGTTCCCCGACTAGCGGGAGTTTTGGCGAGCAGTACTTC
CDR3aa: CASSPTSGSFGEQYF

v_gene: TRBV2
d_gene: TRBD2
len: 13
abundance: -
j_gene: TRBJ2-7
CDR3nt: TGTGCCAGCAGGACTAGCGGGACCAACGAGCAGTACTTC
CDR3aa: CASRTSGTNEQYF

v_gene: TRBV5-1
d_gene: TRBD1
len: 15
abundance: -
j_gene: TRBJ2-2
CDR3nt: TGCGCCAGCAGCCCGGGACAGAGCTACACCGGGGAGCTGTTTTTT
CDR3aa: CASSPGQSYTGELFF

v_gene: TRBV7-9
d_gene: -
len: 14
abundance: -
j_gene: TRBJ2-5
CDR3nt: TGTGCCAGCAGCTTAAGGGGGTACCAAGAGACCCAGTACTTC
CDR3aa: CASSLRGYQETQYF

v_gene: TRBV5-1
d_gene: TRBD2
len: 14
abundance: -
j_gene: TRBJ2-7
CDR3nt: TGCGCCAGCAGCTCCACTAGCGGGTTCTACGAGCAGTACTTC
CDR3aa: CASSSTSGFYEQYF

v_gene: TRBV4-2
d_gene: -
len: 14
abundance: -
j_gene: TRBJ2-2
CDR3nt: TGTGCCAGCAGCCAAGGAGCCGCTACCGGGGAGCTGTTTTTT
CDR3aa: CASSQGAATGELFF

v_gene: TRBV4-1
d_gene: -
len: 14
abundance: -
j_gene: TRBJ1-1
CDR3nt: TGCGCCAGCAGCCAAGAACTTAGTTGGACTGAAGCTTTCTTT
CDR3aa: CASSQELSWTEAFF

v_gene: TRBV10-1
d_gene: TRBD1
len: 13
abundance: -
j_gene: TRBJ2-7
CDR3nt: TGCGCCAGCAGTGAGTCGACAGGGCGCGAGCAGTACTTC
CDR3aa: CASSESTGREQYF

v_gene: TRBV19
d_gene: -
len: 14
abundance: -
j_gene: TRBJ2-5
CDR3nt: TGTGCCAGTAGTCCTCAGGGGATCCAAGAGACCCAGTACTTC
CDR3aa: CASSPQGIQETQYF

v_gene: TRBV7-7
d_gene: -
len: 14
abundance: few
j_gene: TRBJ2-2
CDR3nt: TGTGCCAGCAGCCAGCGGGCGAACACCGGGGAGCTGTTTTTT
CDR3aa: CASSQRANTGELFF